Below, 2 T cell receptor beta chains from the same sample are listed, as sequenced in a study of spatial heterogeneity in lung cancer (dated by TCRdb to about 2019). Per the publication, the time point label means: sample taken at primary tumor resection. Whole RNA extracted from tumor and nontumor lung tissue, or from cryopreserved PBMC samples, was used for TCR sequencing without cell sorting. Library generation was performed with 5' RACE. Instrument on record: NextSeq 500. TCRdb took the public reads, trimmed them with fastp at Q25, ran MiXCR for clone calling and kept in-frame beta chains. All rows with the same CDR3 protein become a single entry with the most common DNA and genes. A total of 20,000 to 25,000 distinct CDR3 sequences appear in this sample, around 5% of them only once. The ten largest clones represent 6% to 7.5% of the sample. The sequences come from PBMCs, collected at surgery. The receptors stem from a male donor with early-stage non-small cell lung cancer.

This clonotype was counted at least ten times. The genes are TRBV7-9 and TRBJ2-1; no firm D call. The CDR3 contains 15 residues. Germline-derived CDR1 and CDR2 are SEHNR and FQNEAQ (reference sequence). The germline V and J ends were trimmed by 1 base and 0 bases, with 7 bases remaining between them. The CDR3 DNA reads as TGTGCCAGCAGCTTAGGGTTAACCTCCTACAATGAGCAGTTCTTC. It yields the protein CASSLGLTSYNEQFF.

This clonotype counts as medium-sized. The J gene is TRBJ2-7, the V gene TRBV28; tentatively, D is TRBD2 (5 bases). Germline CDR1 reads MDHEN; CDR2 reads SYDVKM. This CDR3 is 14 amino acids long. Trimming took 6 bases from V and 0 from J, leaving 12 bases between them. The CDR3 bases are TGTGCCAGCAGCCCTCCGGGGTACTCCTACGAGCAGTACTTC. Its translation is CASSPPGYSYEQYF.